The subject of this entry is one T cell receptor beta chain. This specimen comes from a study of T cells in Graves' hyperthyroidism and ophthalmopathy. There were TCR beta CDR3 regions amplified from RNA transcripts. The HTBI set primed first-round TCR CDR3 RT-PCR. One entry per CDR3 protein, called by TCRdb with MiXCR from the multiplex PCR reads. Among roughly 180,000 distinct CDR3 sequences listed, about 9.4% were seen once. Unmatched junction bases numbered 7, after V lost 3 bases and J lost 3 bases. The germline gives CDR1 SGHDT, CDR2 YYEEEE. CDR3 length: 15 amino acids. Input material: blood. V usage is TRBV5-6 and J usage is TRBJ1-2, with 8 nucleotides matching TRBD1. The sequence was obtained from a woman under 30 with Graves' hyperthyroidism that later progressed to Graves' ophthalmopathy. The CDR3 DNA follows: TGTGCCAGCAGCTCGACAGGGGCCTCCTACTATGGCTACACCTTC. Translating it yields CASSSTGASYYGYTF.